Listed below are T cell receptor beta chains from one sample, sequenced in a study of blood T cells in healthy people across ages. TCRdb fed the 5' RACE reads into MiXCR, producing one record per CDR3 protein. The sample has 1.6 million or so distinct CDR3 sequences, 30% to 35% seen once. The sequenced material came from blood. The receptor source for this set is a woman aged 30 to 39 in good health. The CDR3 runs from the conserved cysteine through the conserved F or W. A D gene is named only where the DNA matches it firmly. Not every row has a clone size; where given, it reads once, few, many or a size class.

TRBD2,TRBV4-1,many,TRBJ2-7,TGCGCCAGCAGCCGCGGACTAGCGGGAGGGCCTGGCGAGCAGTACTTC,CASSRGLAGGPGEQYF
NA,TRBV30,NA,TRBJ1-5,TGTGCCTGGAGTCGAATCGGGGAAAATCAGCCCCAGCATTTT,CAWSRIGENQPQHF
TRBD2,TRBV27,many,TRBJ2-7,TGTGCCAGCAGTCCTGTAGCGGGCCTCATTGAGCAGTACTTC,CASSPVAGLIEQYF
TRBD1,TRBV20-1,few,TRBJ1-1,TGCAGTGCTAGGGCTCGACAGGGATGGACTGAAGCTTTCTTT,CSARARQGWTEAFF
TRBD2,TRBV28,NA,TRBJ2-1,TGTGCCAGCAGTTTATTGTCACTAGCGGGAAACGGAAATGAGCAGTTCTTC,CASSLLSLAGNGNEQFF
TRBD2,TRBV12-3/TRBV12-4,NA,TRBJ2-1,TGTGCCAGCAGTCGGACTAGTACTGAGCAGTTCTTC,CASSRTSTEQFF
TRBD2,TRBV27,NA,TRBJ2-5,TGTGCCAGCGGACCCGGGACTAGCGGGAAGGAGACCCAGTACTTC,CASGPGTSGKETQYF
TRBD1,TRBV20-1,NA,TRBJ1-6,TGCAGTGCCCCGGATGGCAGGGGGAGGTCTAATTCACCCCTCCACTTT,CSAPDGRGRSNSPLHF
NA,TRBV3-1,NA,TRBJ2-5,TGTGCCAGCAGCCAAGCGAGGAACAGCCCCCTTTTTGGTAGAGAGACCCAGTACTTC,CASSQARNSPLFGRETQYF
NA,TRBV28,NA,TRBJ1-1,TGTGCCAGCACCCTACAGGCTTCATGGGGTGAAGCTTTCTTT,CASTLQASWGEAFF
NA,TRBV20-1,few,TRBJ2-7,TGCAGTGCCCGCCGGACAGAGGCCCACGAGCAGTACTTC,CSARRTEAHEQYF
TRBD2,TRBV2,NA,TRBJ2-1,TGTGCCAGCAGTGAACCATCGGGACTAGCGGGAGAGAATGAGCAGTTCTTC,CASSEPSGLAGENEQFF
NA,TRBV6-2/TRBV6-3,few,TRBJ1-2,TGTGCCAGCCCTAAGGACAGCATCAGGGGCTACACCTTC,CASPKDSIRGYTF
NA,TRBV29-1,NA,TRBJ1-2,TGCAGCGTTGGAAGTAGGGCGGGAAATTATGGCTACACCTTC,CSVGSRAGNYGYTF
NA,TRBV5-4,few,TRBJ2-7,TGTGCCAGCAGCTCCGCACCAGGGGAAAGGTACGAGCAGTACTTC,CASSSAPGERYEQYF
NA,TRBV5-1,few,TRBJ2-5,TGCGCCAGCTCCCCTGGGGGGCAGTCAGAGACCCAGTACTTC,CASSPGGQSETQYF
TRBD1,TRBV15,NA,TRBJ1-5,TGTGCCACCAGCTCCCCGCAGGGGGTTCGCAATCAGCCCCAGCATTTT,CATSSPQGVRNQPQHF
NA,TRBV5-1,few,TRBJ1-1,TGCGCCAGCAGCGAACCGTCCGGACAACGAAGGACTGAAGCTTTCTTT,CASSEPSGQRRTEAFF
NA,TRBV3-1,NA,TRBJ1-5,TGTGCCAGCAGTCAAGGACAGTTTTTGCAGCCCCAGCATTTT,CASSQGQFLQPQHF
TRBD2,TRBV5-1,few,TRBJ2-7,TGCGCCAGCAGCCTCCAATTAGCGGGAGCTGGCTACGAGCAGTACTTC,CASSLQLAGAGYEQYF
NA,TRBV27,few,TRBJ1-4,TGTGCCAGCAGTCCCTGGGTAAATGAAAAACTGTTTTTT,CASSPWVNEKLFF
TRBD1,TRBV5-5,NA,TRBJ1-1,TGTGCCAGCAGCTTACGGGACAGGGTTTCCACTGAAGCTTTCTTT,CASSLRDRVSTEAFF
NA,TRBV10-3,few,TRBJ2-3,TGTGCCATCAATGGGGTCTCGACAGATACGCAGTATTTT,CAINGVSTDTQYF
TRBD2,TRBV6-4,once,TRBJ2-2,TGTGCCAGCAGTGATACCTTTAGCGGGGGGGCCCGGACCGGGGAGCTGTTTTTT,CASSDTFSGGARTGELFF
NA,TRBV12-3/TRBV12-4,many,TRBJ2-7,TGTGCCAGCAGTTTACAACCCTACGAGCAGTACTTC,CASSLQPYEQYF
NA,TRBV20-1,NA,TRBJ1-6,TGCAGTGCTAGAGGAGGGGGTTACAGGTCACCCCTCCACTTT,CSARGGGYRSPLHF
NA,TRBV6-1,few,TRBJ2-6,TGTGCCAGCAGTGCCGGTCAGGGGGCCAACGTCCTGACTTTC,CASSAGQGANVLTF
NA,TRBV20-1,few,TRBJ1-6,TGCAGTGCTAGAGATGCGGTGTCCGGACCAAGTAATTCACCCCTCCACTTT,CSARDAVSGPSNSPLHF
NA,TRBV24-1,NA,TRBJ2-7,TGTGCCACCAGTGATTCTCGGATGAGCGAGCAGTACTTC,CATSDSRMSEQYF
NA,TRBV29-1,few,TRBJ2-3,TGCAGCGGTGCCGGGACGGAAGGCACAGATACGCAGTATTTT,CSGAGTEGTDTQYF
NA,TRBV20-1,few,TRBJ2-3,TGCAGTGCCCTGGGGGCCCTAAACACAGATACGCAGTATTTT,CSALGALNTDTQYF
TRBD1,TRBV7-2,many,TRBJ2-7,TGTGCCAGCAGCCCCTGGGACAGGGGGCCCTACGAGCAGTACTTC,CASSPWDRGPYEQYF
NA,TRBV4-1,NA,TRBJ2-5,TGCGCCAGCAACCAAGTTAGGGAGACCCAGTACTTC,CASNQVRETQYF
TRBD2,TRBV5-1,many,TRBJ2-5,TGCGCCAGCAGCTCGACCGGGACTAGCGGGAAAAGAGAGACCCAGTACTTC,CASSSTGTSGKRETQYF
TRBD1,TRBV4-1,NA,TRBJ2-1,TGCGCCAGCAGCCGCGGACAGGGGCCACATCCCAACAATGAGCAGTTCTTC,CASSRGQGPHPNNEQFF
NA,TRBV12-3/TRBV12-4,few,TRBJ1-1,TGTGCCAGCAGGCCTGGGGCAGGGTGGGGCACTGAAGCTTTCTTT,CASRPGAGWGTEAFF
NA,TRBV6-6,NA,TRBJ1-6,TGTGCCAGCAGTTACAATGGAGGGATCGATTCACCCCTCCACTTT,CASSYNGGIDSPLHF
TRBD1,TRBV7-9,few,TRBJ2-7,TGTGCCAGCAGCTATACAGGGACAGACTCAAAAGGTATCATCTACGAGCAGTACTTC,CASSYTGTDSKGIIYEQYF
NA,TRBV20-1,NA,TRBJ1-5,TGCAGTGCTAGCACCAGGGGTTTCAATCAGCCCCAGCATTTT,CSASTRGFNQPQHF
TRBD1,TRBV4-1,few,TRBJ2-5,TGCGCCAGCAGCCAGTCGGACAGGCAAGAGACCCAGTACTTC,CASSQSDRQETQYF
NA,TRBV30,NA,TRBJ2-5,TGTGCCTGGAGTGAAGGGGGTAGGGAGACCCAGTACTTC,CAWSEGGRETQYF
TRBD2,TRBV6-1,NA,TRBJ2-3,TGTGCCAGCTGGCGGGAGGTTGGCACAGATACGCAGTATTTT,CASWREVGTDTQYF
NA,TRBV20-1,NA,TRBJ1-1,TGCAGTGCACAGTCTCAGGGGACGCACACTGAAGCTTTCTTT,CSAQSQGTHTEAFF
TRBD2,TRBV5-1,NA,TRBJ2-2,TGCGCCAGCAGCTTACCGGGACTAGCACAAAGGAACACCGGGGAGCTGTTTTTT,CASSLPGLAQRNTGELFF
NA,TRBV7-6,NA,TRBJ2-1,TGTGCCAGCAGTCTAGCCCCCATTCGATACAATGAGCAGTTCTTC,CASSLAPIRYNEQFF
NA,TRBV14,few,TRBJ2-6,TGTGCCAGCAGCCGCCGTCGAGTCTTGAGCTCTGGGGCCAACGTCCTGACTTTC,CASSRRRVLSSGANVLTF
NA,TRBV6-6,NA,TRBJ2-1,TGTGCCAGCAGCTACAGGGACGGCGAGCAGTTCTTC,CASSYRDGEQFF